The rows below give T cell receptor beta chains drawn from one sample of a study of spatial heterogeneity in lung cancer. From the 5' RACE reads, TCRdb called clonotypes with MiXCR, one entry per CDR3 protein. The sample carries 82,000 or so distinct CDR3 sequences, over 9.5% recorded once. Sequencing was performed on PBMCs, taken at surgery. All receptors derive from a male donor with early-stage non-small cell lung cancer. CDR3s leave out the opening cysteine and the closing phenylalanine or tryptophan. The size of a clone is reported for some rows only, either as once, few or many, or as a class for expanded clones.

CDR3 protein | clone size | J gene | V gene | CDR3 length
ASIPQGASSTDTQY | . | TRBJ2-3 | TRBV19 | 14
SARDFRRGRARELF | . | TRBJ2-2 | TRBV20-1 | 14
SVEGLAGGPTNEQF | few | TRBJ2-1 | TRBV29-1 | 14
ASSQLDRAAGELF | . | TRBJ2-2 | TRBV3-1 | 13
ASRGGGEAF | few | TRBJ1-1 | TRBV11-2 | 9
ASSPVSMNTEAF | . | TRBJ1-1 | TRBV5-1 | 12
ASSPKAGGSGANVLT | few | TRBJ2-6 | TRBV19 | 15
ASRSIGGGDYGYT | few | TRBJ1-2 | TRBV19 | 13
ASSIPGTPTMNTEAF | few | TRBJ1-1 | TRBV19 | 15
ASSLGLFGEQF | few | TRBJ2-1 | TRBV7-2 | 11
ASSPRGYTEAF | many | TRBJ1-1 | TRBV27 | 11
ASSFGGLTSYNEQF | . | TRBJ2-1 | TRBV11-2 | 14
ATRLATETQY | . | TRBJ2-5 | TRBV6-1 | 10
SAVHRVTDTQY | many | TRBJ2-3 | TRBV20-1 | 11